This TCR beta chain originates from a study of blood T cell repertoires in COVID-19. Turning to the study itself: Samples came from the United States, Italy and Spain, spanning acute and convalescent COVID-19.

CDR1 and CDR2 (germline): SEHNR, FQNEAQ (reference sequence). This CDR3 is 15 amino acids long. J gave up 3 bases and V 7 bases, and 10 bases lay outside the gene matches. In the source study's methods: Nucleated cell number was recorded as an estimate derived from reference gene primer amplification. Profiled with immunoSEQ multiplex PCR; TCRdb holds only in-frame clones, not every one. The V and J calls and clone size are taken from that table; D and trimming were inferred from the DNA. The table records a few hundred thousand clones, 70% to 90% of them present only once. This clone was detected a few times. Participant age was roughly 18 to 90 years, and participants resided in roughly 25 US areas. Assignments of participants to cohorts depended upon their own reported clinical history.

Sequencing used PBMCs or T cells enriched from blood (not recorded which). The receptor was derived from a man younger than 45 who had recovered from COVID-19. V and J are TRBV7-9 and TRBJ2-5, with TRBD2 matching over 8 bases. CDR3 in amino acids: CASTSLGTRKETQYF. DNA of the CDR3: TGTGCCAGCACCTCGTTAGGGACTAGAAAAGAGACCCAGTACTTC.